This TCR beta chain was captured in a study of blood T cell repertoires in COVID-19. Turning to the study itself: Collection of acute and convalescent COVID-19 samples took place in the United States, Italy and Spain.

From germline, CDR1 is SNHLY and CDR2 FYNNEI. V lost 3 bases, J lost 3 bases, and 8 bases lay in between. The CDR3 length is 13 residues. Clones were read by immunoSEQ multiplex PCR, and TCRdb kept only the in-frame ones, dropping some. The repertoire holds approximately 81,000 clones, with around 80% as singletons. The clonotype comes from a human donor in a cohort sampled during active COVID-19. V gene TRBV2 combines with J gene TRBJ1-2, with D maybe TRBD1 (5 bases). Source material: peripheral blood. CDR3: CASSDGGDYGYTF. CDR3 nucleotide sequence: TGTGCCAGCAGTGACGGGGGAGACTATGGCTACACCTTC.